This T cell receptor beta chain is from a study of tumor-infiltrating lymphocytes in oesophageal squamous cell carcinoma. The CDR3 contains 13 residues. Deletions cut 3 bases from V and 6 bases from J, with 10 bases between. TCRdb called the PCR reads again in MiXCR, with one record for every CDR3 protein. The table includes under 20,000 distinct CDR3 sequences, about 40% detected once. Material for sequencing was esophageal tumor tissue. The sequence was collected from a male donor with esophageal squamous cell carcinoma. The J gene is TRBJ2-3, the V gene TRBV12-3 or TRBV12-4; D is perhaps TRBD2 (6 bases). The CDR3 DNA reads TGTGCCAGCAGTTTCCGGGAGTGGGATACGCAGTATTTT. Translation: CASSFREWDTQYF.